These T cell receptor beta chains were read from a single sample in a study of monozygotic twins with inflammatory bowel disease. TCRdb reprocessed the 5' RACE reads and keeps a single row for each CDR3 protein, giving no DNA. Its clone listing holds 300,000 to 400,000 distinct CDR3 sequences. Sequenced sample: blood. The receptor set was obtained from a human donor with ulcerative colitis or Crohn's disease, or a healthy co-twin of an affected twin (not recorded which). The CDR3 runs from the conserved cysteine through the conserved F or W.

TRBV20-1,TRBJ2-7,CSARIRSEQYF
TRBV29-1,TRBJ2-7,CSVEWSYEQYF
TRBV24-1,TRBJ2-7,CATSDSSRDSYEQYF
TRBV3-1,TRBJ2-3,CASSLRGPTDTQYF
TRBV5-1,TRBJ1-1,CASSSGTGEGTEAFF
TRBV5-4,TRBJ1-5,CASSLGTDSNQPQHF
TRBV14,TRBJ2-1,CASSQDVGEQFF
TRBV3-1,TRBJ2-3,CASSQRTDTQYF
TRBV12-3/TRBV12-4,TRBJ2-7,CASRTTGTHEQYF
TRBV20-1,TRBJ2-7,CSAGWDGYEQYF
TRBV29-1,TRBJ2-7,CSVRDMSSEQYF
TRBV29-1,TRBJ1-5,CSVEGEGDQPQHF
TRBV28,TRBJ2-7,CASTATGTGNYEQYF
TRBV3-1,TRBJ2-4,CASSGREGNIQYF
TRBV29-1,TRBJ1-1,CSGSKLNTEAFF
TRBV5-1,TRBJ1-1,CASSFDTLNTEAFF
TRBV5-4,TRBJ2-5,CASSSGTGGVETQYF
TRBV12-3/TRBV12-4,TRBJ1-1,CASSPGLLRSNTEAFF
TRBV5-1,TRBJ2-3,CASSFGQASTDTQYF
TRBV20-1,TRBJ2-7,CSAREFVRGTGYEQYF
TRBV5-1,TRBJ1-5,CASSMTGALNQPQHF
TRBV20-1,TRBJ2-7,CSARDQITSYEQYF
TRBV4-1,TRBJ2-1,CASSQEEASGSYNEQFF
TRBV12-3/TRBV12-4,TRBJ2-2,CASSPGLTTGELFF
TRBV20-1,TRBJ2-6,CSAGSGANVLTF
TRBV4-3,TRBJ2-5,CASSQDSRGIPTQYF
TRBV11-2,TRBJ2-7,CASSPQGGQQYEQYF
TRBV7-9,TRBJ2-7,CASSLGGSTTSRQYF
TRBV5-1,TRBJ1-5,CASASDSNQPQHF
TRBV27,TRBJ1-1,CASSPRVLTEAFF
TRBV7-2,TRBJ1-2,CASSLTAGTVVPYGYTF
TRBV29-1,TRBJ1-2,CSVLTEDYGYTF
TRBV19,TRBJ1-2,CASSLSPSAGTYGYTF
TRBV4-1,TRBJ2-7,CASSQTLAGDSYEQYF
TRBV2,TRBJ2-5,CASTRGTEQETQYF
TRBV5-6,TRBJ2-5,CASSLLGQETQYF
TRBV9,TRBJ1-5,CASGQGFEPQHF
TRBV9,TRBJ2-7,CASSVHAGQGYEQYF
TRBV7-8,TRBJ2-2,CASSMTGDTGELFF
TRBV4-3,TRBJ1-2,CASSQEGTGPRKAGYTF
TRBV20-1,TRBJ2-7,CSARTDFARGYEQYF
TRBV10-3,TRBJ2-1,CAISVGLAGNNEQFF
TRBV29-1,TRBJ2-3,CSVEISRSDTQYF
TRBV30,TRBJ1-5,CAWSVKGNQPQHF